These 17 T cell receptor beta chains were all obtained from the same sample, sequenced in a study of post-analysis software for immune sequencing data. Notes on the study in general: In patients, TRBV5-6, TRBV5-1 and TRBV20-1 belonged to several TRBV segments found more frequently than in controls.

Every TCR beta cDNA library bore unique molecular identifiers. TCRdb re-called the PCR reads through MiXCR, storing one row per CDR3 protein. The sample consists of hundreds of thousands of distinct CDR3 sequences, 55% to 60% of them appearing once. These receptors have no identified antigens. Sequences were obtained from blood. All receptors derive from a girl aged 2-10 years with multiple sclerosis.

J is TRBJ2-7 and V is TRBV7-9; the D gene could be TRBD1 or TRBD2 (5 bases each). The J call could be wrong; TRBJ2-4 is a better fit for the DNA end. Looked up from germline, CDR1 is SEHNR and CDR2 is FQNEAQ (reference sequence). This CDR3 comprises 13 residues. The chain's CDR3 is CASEGSAKNIQYF. Here the CDR3 DNA reads TGTGCCAGCGAGGGGTCGGCCAAAAACATTCAGTACTTC.

V gene TRBV5-1 combines with J gene TRBJ2-3; tentative D call: TRBD1 (6 bases). CDR3 size: 16 residues. V lost 3 bases, J lost 5 bases, and 19 bases lay in between. Germline V gene lookup returns CDR1 SGHRS and CDR2 YFSETQ. The CDR3 DNA follows: TGCGCCAGCAGCTCACGGCTGGGGGCGCCGGGAGATACGCAGTATTTT. The encoded protein is CASSSRLGAPGDTQYF. The full variable domain, its missing parts supplied by reference TRBV5-1 and TRBJ2-3, is KAGVTQTPRYLIKTRGQQVTLSCSPISGHRSVSWYQQTPGQGLQFLFEYFSETQRNKGNFPGRFSGRQFSNSRSEMNVSTLELGDSALYLCASSSRLGAPGDTQYFGPGTRLTVL.

Turning to this clonotype: The junction does not match germline at one end; this may be a read error. The V call is TRBV2, the J call TRBJ2-5; D call uncertain. With the DNA end fitting TRBJ2-7 better, the J assignment may be wrong. CDR3 size: 14 residues. Germline V lookup: CDR1 SNHLY, CDR2 FYNNEI. The CDR3 region has the DNA TGTGCCAGCACTGAAATTGCTAGTCGGTACGAGCAGTACTTC. It codes for CASTEIASRYEQYF.

The J gene is TRBJ2-5, the V gene TRBV4-1, with TRBD2 identical over 11 bases. The CDR3 sequence is 15 residues long. Germline V lookup: CDR1 MGHRA, CDR2 YSYEKL. J was trimmed by 1 base and V by 5 bases; bases with no gene match: 3. The CDR3 is CASSSGTSGQETQYF. The DNA of the CDR3 is TGCGCCAGCAGCTCCGGGACTAGCGGCCAAGAGACCCAGTACTTC.

J is TRBJ2-7 and V is TRBV7-2, with 8 bases fitting TRBD1. Germline lookup yields CDR1 SGHTA and CDR2 FQGNSA. Unmatched junction bases numbered 14, after V lost 8 bases and J lost 2 bases. The CDR3 covers 16 residues. The chain's CDR3 is CASRRLGGTGPYEQYF. CDR3 bases: TGTGCCAGCCGACGATTAGGGGGGACAGGCCCCTACGAGCAGTACTTC.

The chain has TRBV27 and TRBJ2-1; TRBD2 aligns across 8 bases. The CDR3 sequence is 14 residues long. V was clipped by 7 bases and J by 6 bases; unmatched bases: 8. CDR1 and CDR2 (germline): MNHEY, SMNVEV (reference sequence). CDR3: CASTPGSGANEQFF. As DNA, the CDR3 is TGTGCCAGCACCCCAGGTAGCGGGGCCAATGAGCAGTTCTTC.

The J gene is TRBJ1-1, the V gene TRBV12-3 or TRBV12-4; D remains ambiguous. Between the trimmed V and J ends, which lost 6 bases and 1 base, there was a span of 9 bases. This CDR3 contains 13 residues. In nucleotides, the CDR3 is TGTGCCAGCAGCCCCAATTGGAACACTGAAGCTTTCTTT. Its translation: CASSPNWNTEAFF.

The chain uses TRBV7-2 and TRBJ2-3, with 9 bases that match TRBD2. CDR3 length: 15 amino acids. J gave up 4 bases and V 6 bases, and 8 bases lay outside the gene matches. In germline, CDR1 is SGHTA, CDR2 FQGNSA. This CDR3 reads CASSRSGGGADTQYF. CDR3 DNA sequence: TGTGCCAGCAGTCGTAGCGGGGGAGGTGCAGATACGCAGTATTTT.

This clonotype was detected a few times. The chain joins TRBV29-1 to TRBJ2-7, with D possibly being TRBD1 (6 bases). Germline CDR1 SQVTM, CDR2 ANQGSEA. This CDR3 region has 14 residues. With 4 bases removed from V and 0 bases from J, the gap between germline ends came to 13 bases. The CDR3 region is CSVATGVSSYEQYF. The CDR3 nucleotides read TGCAGCGTTGCGACAGGTGTTTCCTCCTACGAGCAGTACTTC.

As to this clonotype: At one of its ends the junction is not consistent with the germline gene, which may arise from a read error. The V call is TRBV7-3, the J call TRBJ1-1; D unclear. Per the germline V gene, CDR1 is SGHTA and CDR2 is FQGTGA. CDR3 length: 13 amino acids. CDR3 region: CASSFQANTGAFF. In DNA, the CDR3 is TGTGCCAGCAGCTTCCAGGCCAACACTGGAGCTTTCTTT.

The chain joins TRBV5-1 to TRBJ1-2, with a tentative D call TRBD1 (6 bases). CDR1 and CDR2 (germline): SGHRS, YFSETQ. Trimming took 2 bases from V and 5 from J, leaving 10 bases between them. This CDR3 has 13 residues. The CDR3 bases are TGCGCCAGCAGCTTTAACAGGGAGTATGGCTACACCTTC. Amino acid sequence: CASSFNREYGYTF.

The chain combines TRBV4-3 with TRBJ1-1; perhaps TRBD1 as D (6 bases). The CDR3 is made up of 15 amino acids. V was trimmed by 1 base and J by 12 bases, leaving 21 bases between them. In germline, CDR1 is LGHNA, CDR2 YSLEER. This CDR3 is CASSQAPPLQGTTFF. In DNA, the CDR3 is TGCGCCAGCAGCCAAGCTCCCCCCCTACAGGGTACGACTTTCTTT.

The gene calls are TRBV7-3 and TRBJ2-1, with D uncertain. The CDR3 sequence is 13 residues long. Trimming removed 1 base at V and 8 bases at J, with 9 bases between. Per the germline V gene, CDR1 is SGHTA and CDR2 is FQGTGA. The CDR3 region is CASSLSSRDEQFF. Here the CDR3 DNA reads TGTGCCAGCAGCTTAAGTTCCAGAGATGAGCAGTTCTTC.

The chain has TRBV12-3 or TRBV12-4 and TRBJ2-4; possible D gene TRBD1, 6 bases. Trimming left V 5 bases short and J 7 bases short, with 12 bases between. The CDR3 totals 13 residues. Here the CDR3 reads CASSPGTRNIQYF. The CDR3, as DNA: TGTGCCAGCAGTCCTGGGACAAGGAACATTCAGTACTTC.

The V and J genes are TRBV15 and TRBJ2-5; no clear D gene. The V end lost 0 bases, the J end lost 2 bases, and 10 bases lay between the germline ends. This CDR3 region has 15 residues. The V gene's germline CDR1 is LNHNV and CDR2 YYDKDF (reference sequence). CDR3 protein: CATSRERAIQETQYF. The CDR3 nucleotides read TGTGCCACCAGCAGAGAGCGAGCCATACAAGAGACCCAGTACTTC.

This clonotype was detected a few times. V is TRBV20-1 and J is TRBJ2-7; TRBD2 matches 12 bases. CDR3 size: 15 residues. CDR1 is DFQATT, CDR2 SNEGSKA, per germline (reference sequence). The junction had 5 bases not matched to a gene; V was cut back by 1 base and J by 4 bases. For the CDR3, the DNA is TGCAGTGCTAGAGCTCTAGCGGGAGGGCCTTACGAGCAGTACTTC. Protein sequence: CSARALAGGPYEQYF.

The chain has TRBV5-1 and TRBJ2-7; D possibly corresponds to TRBD1 (6 bases). The DNA end is more similar to TRBJ2-1, so the J call may be wrong. The CDR3 length is 14 residues. CDR1 SGHRS and CDR2 YFSETQ come from the germline V gene. The CDR3 nucleotides read TGCGCCAGCAGCCCCTATAGACAGGCCAATGAGCAGTTCTTC. Its protein is CASSPYRQANEQFF.